Below, 18 T cell receptor beta chains from the same sample are listed, as sequenced in a study of monozygotic twins with inflammatory bowel disease (dated by TCRdb to the late 2010s). The method was 5' RACE. TCRdb shows the sequencer as Illumina HiSeq 2500. With the reads reprocessed by TCRdb, a single entry stands for each CDR3 protein sequence and no DNA is reported. The sample table on file contains 300,000 to 400,000 distinct CDR3 sequences. Around 2% of the sample is in the top ten clones. The sequenced sample was blood. Receptors originate from a human donor with ulcerative colitis or Crohn's disease, or a healthy co-twin of an affected twin (not recorded which).

This sequence joins TRBV6-5 and TRBJ2-2. CDR1 is MNHEY and CDR2 is SVGAGI in the germline V gene. This CDR3 is 13 amino acids long. The CDR3 here is CATQRVNTGELFF.

The rearrangement joins TRBV27 to TRBJ2-7; TCRdb returns TRBD2, unconfirmable since there is no DNA. CDR1 and CDR2 (germline): MNHEY, SMNVEV (reference sequence). This CDR3 is built from 13 residues. The CDR3 here is CASSFEGAYEQYF.

The chain joins TRBV5-4 to TRBJ2-1; TCRdb lists TRBD2, though no DNA is available to test this call. The CDR3 totals 14 residues. Germline CDR1 and CDR2: SGHNT and YYREEE (reference sequence). The CDR3 is CASRSAGSYNEQFF.

The chain couples TRBV28 to TRBJ2-2. This CDR3 has 11 residues. Germline V lookup: CDR1 MDHEN, CDR2 SYDVKM. The CDR3 reads CASSSTWELFF.

The chain's CDR3 is CASSYKGTGGNYEQFF. This sequence joins TRBV6-2 or TRBV6-3 and TRBJ2-1; TCRdb's D gene call, TRBD1, goes unchecked for lack of DNA. There are 16 residues in the CDR3. Germline V gene data show CDR1 as MNHEY and CDR2 as SVGEGT.

CDR3: CASSLAGKGTDTQYF. J is TRBJ2-3 and V is TRBV5-1. CDR1 and CDR2 from the germline V gene are SGHRS and YFSETQ. The CDR3 has 15 residues. The full variable domain, completed using reference TRBV5-1 and TRBJ2-3, is KAGVTQTPRYLIKTRGQQVTLSCSPISGHRSVSWYQQTPGQGLQFLFEYFSETQRNKGNFPGRFSGRQFSNSRSEMNVSTLELGDSALYLCASSLAGKGTDTQYFGPGTRLTVL.

The chain links TRBV15 to TRBJ2-1; the TRBD1 assignment by TCRdb is unverifiable without DNA. Per germline, CDR1 LNHNV and CDR2 YYDKDF (reference sequence). This CDR3 has 16 residues. This CDR3 reads CATSRDSGGLNNEQFF.

The chain recombines TRBV11-2 with TRBJ2-2; no DNA is available, so the TRBD2 call from TCRdb remains unchecked. Germline values: CDR1 SGHAT, CDR2 FQNNGV. The CDR3 totals 18 residues. The chain's CDR3 is CASSPQLAGGLRSGELFF.

The chain recombines TRBV4-1 with TRBJ2-1. CDR3 length equals 17 residues. CDR1 is MGHRA, CDR2 YSYEKL, per germline. This chain's CDR3 is CASSQDDTGGSYNEQFF.

The V and J genes are TRBV7-2 and TRBJ2-3; TCRdb returns TRBD1, unconfirmable since there is no DNA. The V gene's germline CDR1 is SGHTA and CDR2 FQGNSA. The CDR3 loop spans 14 amino acids. The CDR3 here is CASSLNRPTDTQYF.

This chain links TRBV4-3 with TRBJ2-2. Per the germline V gene, CDR1 is LGHNA and CDR2 is YSLEER. This CDR3 contains 15 residues. This chain's CDR3 is CASSQESHNTGELFF.

The CDR3 spells CASSSNAGYYNEQFF. The chain recombines TRBV7-8 with TRBJ2-1. Germline V gives CDR1 SGHVS, CDR2 FQNEAQ. The CDR3 spans 15 residues.

This sequence joins TRBV28 and TRBJ2-7; TCRdb's D gene call, TRBD1, goes unchecked for lack of DNA. CDR1 is MDHEN, CDR2 SYDVKM, per germline. This CDR3 has 13 residues. This CDR3 is CASTPIGTDEQYF.

This chain connects TRBV18 to TRBJ2-2; the TCRdb D gene call, TRBD1, has no DNA to confirm it. CDR1 and CDR2 from the germline V gene are KGHSH and LQKENI. The CDR3 runs 15 residues. The CDR3 sequence is CASSPGQDFTGELFF.

The CDR3 loop is CASSLAGGQSQYF. The J gene is TRBJ2-3, the V gene TRBV5-1; TCRdb reports TRBD1, a call that lacks DNA to check it against. The CDR3 consists of 13 residues. Germline V CDR1 and CDR2: SGHRS, YFSETQ.

V and J are TRBV6-5 and TRBJ1-3; there is no DNA to check the TCRdb D call of TRBD1. The CDR3 totals 13 residues. CDR1 is MNHEY, CDR2 SVGAGI, per germline. The CDR3: CASSGSAGNTIYF.

The V gene is TRBV3-1, the J gene TRBJ2-4; lacking DNA, the TRBD2 call made by TCRdb goes unchecked. CDR1 and CDR2 (germline): LGHDT, YNNKEL (reference sequence). The CDR3 totals 16 residues. The CDR3 region is CASSQGLAGGSDIQYF.

The rearrangement uses TRBV7-9 and TRBJ1-2; TCRdb's D gene call, TRBD1, goes unchecked for lack of DNA. Germline lookup yields CDR1 SEHNR and CDR2 FQNEAQ (reference sequence). The CDR3 totals 14 residues. The CDR3 reads CASSVMTGYYGYTF.